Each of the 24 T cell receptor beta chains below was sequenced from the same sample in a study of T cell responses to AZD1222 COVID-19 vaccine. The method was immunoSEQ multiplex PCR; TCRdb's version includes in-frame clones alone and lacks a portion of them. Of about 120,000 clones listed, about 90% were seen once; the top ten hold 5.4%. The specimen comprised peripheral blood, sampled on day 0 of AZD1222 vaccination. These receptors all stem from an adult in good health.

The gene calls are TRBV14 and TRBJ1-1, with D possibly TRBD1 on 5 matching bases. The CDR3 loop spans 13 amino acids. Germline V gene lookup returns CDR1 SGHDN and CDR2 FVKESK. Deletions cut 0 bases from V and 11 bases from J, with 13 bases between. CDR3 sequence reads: CASSQDTGLKAFF. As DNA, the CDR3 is TGTGCCAGCAGCCAAGATACGGGACTGAAGGCTTTCTTT.

This CDR3 is CASGRTSSTDTQYF. In DNA form, the CDR3 reads TGTGCCAGCGGACGGACTTCTAGCACAGATACGCAGTATTTT. V and J are TRBV6-5 and TRBJ2-3; perhaps TRBD2 as D (5 bases). Trimming removed 8 bases from V and 0 bases from J, with 12 bases in between. Germline values: CDR1 MNHEY, CDR2 SVGAGI. The CDR3 is made up of 14 amino acids.

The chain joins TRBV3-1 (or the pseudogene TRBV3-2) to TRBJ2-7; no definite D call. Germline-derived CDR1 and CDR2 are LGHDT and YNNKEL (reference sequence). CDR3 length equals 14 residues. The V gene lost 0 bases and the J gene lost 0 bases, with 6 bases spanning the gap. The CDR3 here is CASSQEISSYEQYF. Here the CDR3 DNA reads TGTGCCAGCAGCCAAGAGATCTCCTCCTACGAGCAGTACTTC.

CDR3 nucleotides: TGTGCCAGCTCACCCCCTTCCGCCCCACTATATTTT. Translated: CASSPPSAPLYF. V usage is TRBV18 and J usage is TRBJ1-3; D is undetermined. V shed 3 bases and J shed 14 bases, with 14 bases lying between them. Germline lookup yields CDR1 KGHSH and CDR2 LQKENI. The CDR3 loop spans 12 amino acids.

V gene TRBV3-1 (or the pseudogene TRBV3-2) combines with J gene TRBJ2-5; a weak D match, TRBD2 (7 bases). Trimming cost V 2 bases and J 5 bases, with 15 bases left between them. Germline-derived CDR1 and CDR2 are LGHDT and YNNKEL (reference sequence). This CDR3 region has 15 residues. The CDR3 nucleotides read TGTGCCAGCAGCCAATCTGGGAGGGGGGAGGAGACCCAGTACTTC. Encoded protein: CASSQSGRGEETQYF.

CDR3 loop: CASSGPQNRGNQPQHF. CDR3 coding DNA: TGTGCCAGCAGTGGACCCCAGAACCGAGGCAATCAGCCCCAGCATTTT. The rearrangement links TRBV6-1 to TRBJ1-5; D is unresolved. The V gene lost 4 bases and the J gene lost 2 bases, with 15 bases spanning the gap. The CDR3 has 16 residues. Per germline, CDR1 MNHNS and CDR2 SASEGT.

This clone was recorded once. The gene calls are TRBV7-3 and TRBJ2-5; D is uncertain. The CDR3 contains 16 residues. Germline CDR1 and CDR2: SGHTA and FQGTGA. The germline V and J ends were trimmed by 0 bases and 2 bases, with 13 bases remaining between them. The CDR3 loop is CASSLTGTYQQETQYF. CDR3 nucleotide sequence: TGTGCCAGCAGCTTAACGGGAACCTACCAGCAAGAGACCCAGTACTTC.

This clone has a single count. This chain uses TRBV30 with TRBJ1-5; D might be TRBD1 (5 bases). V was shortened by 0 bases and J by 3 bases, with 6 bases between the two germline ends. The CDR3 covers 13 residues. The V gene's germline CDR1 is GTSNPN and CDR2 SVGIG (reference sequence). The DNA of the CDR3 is TGTGCCTGGAGTGTGACAGCCAATCAGCCCCAGCATTTT. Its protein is CAWSVTANQPQHF.

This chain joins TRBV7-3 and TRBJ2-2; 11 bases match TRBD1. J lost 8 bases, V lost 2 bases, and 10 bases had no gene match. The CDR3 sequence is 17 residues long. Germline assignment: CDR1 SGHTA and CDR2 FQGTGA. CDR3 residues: CASSLVGQGARTGELFF. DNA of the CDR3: TGTGCCAGCAGCTTAGTTGGACAGGGGGCGCGGACAGGGGAGCTGTTTTTT.

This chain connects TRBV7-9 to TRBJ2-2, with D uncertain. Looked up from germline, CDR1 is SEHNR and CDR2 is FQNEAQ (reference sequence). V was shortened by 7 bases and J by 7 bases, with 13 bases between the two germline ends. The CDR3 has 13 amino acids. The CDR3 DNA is TGTGCCAGCAACCAGGAGATCGACGGGGAGCTGTTTTTT. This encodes CASNQEIDGELFF.

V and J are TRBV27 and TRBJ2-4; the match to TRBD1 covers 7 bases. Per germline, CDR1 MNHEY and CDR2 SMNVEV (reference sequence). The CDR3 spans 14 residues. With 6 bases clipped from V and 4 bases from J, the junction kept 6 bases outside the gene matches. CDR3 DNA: TGTGCCAGCAGCTCCGGGACAGTAAAAAACATTCAGTACTTC. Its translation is CASSSGTVKNIQYF.

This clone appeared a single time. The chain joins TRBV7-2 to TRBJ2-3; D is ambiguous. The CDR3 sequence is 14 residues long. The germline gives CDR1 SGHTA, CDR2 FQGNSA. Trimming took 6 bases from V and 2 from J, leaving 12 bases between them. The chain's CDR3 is CASSPGPFTDTQYF. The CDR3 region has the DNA TGTGCCAGCAGTCCCGGCCCCTTCACAGATACGCAGTATTTT. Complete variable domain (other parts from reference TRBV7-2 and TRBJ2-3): GAGVSQSPSNKVTEKGKDVELRCDPISGHTALYWYRQSLGQGLEFLIYFQGNSAPDKSGLPSDRFSAERTGGSVSTLTIQRTQQEDSAVYLCASSPGPFTDTQYFGPGTRLTVL.

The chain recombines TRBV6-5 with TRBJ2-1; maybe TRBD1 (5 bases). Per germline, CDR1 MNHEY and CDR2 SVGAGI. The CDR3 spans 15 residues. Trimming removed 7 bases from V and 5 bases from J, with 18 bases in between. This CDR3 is CASKINPTANNEQFF. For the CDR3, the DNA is TGTGCCAGCAAAATCAACCCGACAGCCAACAATGAGCAGTTCTTC.

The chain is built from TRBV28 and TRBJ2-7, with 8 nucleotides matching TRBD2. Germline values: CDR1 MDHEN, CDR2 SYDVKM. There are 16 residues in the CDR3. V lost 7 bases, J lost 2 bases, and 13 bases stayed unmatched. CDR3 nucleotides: TGTGCCAGCATGGGCGGGAGGCCCAGTAGAACCTACGAGCAGTACTTC. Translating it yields CASMGGRPSRTYEQYF.

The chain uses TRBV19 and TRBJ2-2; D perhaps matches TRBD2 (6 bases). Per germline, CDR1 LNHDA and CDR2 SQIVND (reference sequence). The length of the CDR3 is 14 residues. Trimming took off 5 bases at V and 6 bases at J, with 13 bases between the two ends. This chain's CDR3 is CASSWGVESGELFF. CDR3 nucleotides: TGTGCCAGTAGTTGGGGGGTCGAATCCGGGGAGCTGTTTTTT.

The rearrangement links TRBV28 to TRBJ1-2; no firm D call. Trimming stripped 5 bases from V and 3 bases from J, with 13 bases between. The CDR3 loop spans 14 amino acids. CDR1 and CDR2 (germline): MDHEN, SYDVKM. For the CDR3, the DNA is TGTGCCAGCAGTCTTACGACCTGGGACTATGGCTACACCTTC. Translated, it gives CASSLTTWDYGYTF.

For the CDR3, the DNA is TGTGCCAGCAGCCTTAACAGGGAAGGAGTGGGAAAACTGTTTTTT. This gives the protein CASSLNREGVGKLFF. This chain uses TRBV6-5 with TRBJ1-4; D perhaps matches TRBD1 (6 bases). Germline loops: CDR1 MNHEY, CDR2 SVGAGI. The CDR3 runs to 15 residues. V lost 6 bases and J lost 10, with 21 bases in between.

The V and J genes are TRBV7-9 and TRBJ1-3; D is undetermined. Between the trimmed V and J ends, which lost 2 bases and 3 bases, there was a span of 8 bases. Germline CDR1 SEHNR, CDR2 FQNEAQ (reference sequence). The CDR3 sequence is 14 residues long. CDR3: CASSLTRIGNTIYF. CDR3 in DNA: TGTGCCAGCAGCTTAACCAGGATTGGAAACACCATATATTTT.

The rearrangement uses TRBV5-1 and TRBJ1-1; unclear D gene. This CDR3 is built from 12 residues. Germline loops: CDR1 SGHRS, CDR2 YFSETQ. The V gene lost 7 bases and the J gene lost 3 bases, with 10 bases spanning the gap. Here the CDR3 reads CASSTTDTEAFF. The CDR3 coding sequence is TGCGCCAGCTCTACTACGGACACTGAAGCTTTCTTT.

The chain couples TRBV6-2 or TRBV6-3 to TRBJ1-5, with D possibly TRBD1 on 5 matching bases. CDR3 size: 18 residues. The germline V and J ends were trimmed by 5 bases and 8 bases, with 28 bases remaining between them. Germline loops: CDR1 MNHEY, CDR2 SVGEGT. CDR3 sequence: CASSPLRDSMPGRKPQHF. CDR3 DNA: TGTGCCAGCAGTCCCCTGAGGGACTCCATGCCAGGAAGAAAGCCCCAGCATTTT.

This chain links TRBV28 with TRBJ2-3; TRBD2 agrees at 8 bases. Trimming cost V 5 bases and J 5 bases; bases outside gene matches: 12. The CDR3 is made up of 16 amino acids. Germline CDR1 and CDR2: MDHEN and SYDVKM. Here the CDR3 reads CASSPLAGLQIDTQYF. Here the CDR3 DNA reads TGTGCCAGCAGTCCCTTAGCGGGGCTGCAAATAGATACGCAGTATTTT.

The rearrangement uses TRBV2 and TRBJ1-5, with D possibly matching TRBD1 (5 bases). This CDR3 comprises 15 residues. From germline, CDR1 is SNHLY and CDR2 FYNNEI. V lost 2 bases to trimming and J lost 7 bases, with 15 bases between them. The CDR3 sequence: CASSERVAGPQPQHF. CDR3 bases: TGTGCCAGCAGTGAAAGGGTGGCAGGGCCACAGCCCCAGCATTTT.

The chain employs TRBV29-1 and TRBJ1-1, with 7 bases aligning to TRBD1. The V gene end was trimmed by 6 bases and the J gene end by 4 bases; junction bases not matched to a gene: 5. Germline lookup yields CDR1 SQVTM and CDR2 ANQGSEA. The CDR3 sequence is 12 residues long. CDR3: CSVGYRGTEAFF. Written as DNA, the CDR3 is TGCAGCGTCGGCTACAGGGGCACTGAAGCTTTCTTT.

CDR3 residues: CASSRAIQTNQPQHF. DNA for the CDR3: TGTGCCAGCTCCCGGGCCATTCAAACCAATCAGCCCCAGCATTTT. The chain joins TRBV2 to TRBJ1-5; D is unresolved. V lost 8 bases, J lost 3 bases, and 17 bases lay in between. The CDR3 has 15 residues. Germline V gene data show CDR1 as SNHLY and CDR2 as FYNNEI.